The 31 T cell receptor beta chains below were found in one sample sequenced in a study of tumor-infiltrating lymphocytes in primary liver carcinoma. The study co-extracted DNA and RNA from around 20-30 mg of unsorted bulk tissue. With a constant-region primer, TCR beta cDNA was made from around 530 ng of total RNA. Modified slightly, ARM-PCR produced TCR beta libraries over three nested multiplex PCR rounds. With TRBV1-TRBV30 forward primers and a C-beta reverse primer, the first two PCR rounds were run for approximately 10 cycles each. TCRdb reprocessed the multiplex PCR reads via MiXCR and lists one record per CDR3 protein. Among tens of thousands of distinct CDR3 sequences listed, around 70% were seen once. Sequenced: liver tumor tissue from sampling region 1. Subset specified: tumor region T1, superior pole. Receptor source: a man aged 35-49 years with primary liver carcinoma and hepatitis B virus infection.

This clonotype has a single count. The conserved closing phenylalanine or tryptophan is absent in this CDR3, likely reflecting a read error. The chain carries TRBV28 and TRBJ1-4, with D perhaps TRBD1 (6 bases). The CDR3 runs 13 residues. Germline V CDR1 and CDR2: MDHEN, SYDVKM. The CDR3 reads CASRPTGPEKLFY. The CDR3 nucleotides read TGTGCCAGCAGACCAACAGGGCCTGAAAAGCTGTTTTAT.

The rearrangement joins TRBV19 to TRBJ1-5, with a tentative D call TRBD1 (6 bases). CDR1 is LNHDA, CDR2 SQIVND, per germline (reference sequence). The V end was cut by 7 bases, the J end by 4 bases, with 11 bases between. The CDR3 totals 13 residues. CDR3 sequence: CASTFDRNQPQHF. The CDR3 nucleotides read TGTGCCAGTACTTTCGACAGGAATCAGCCCCAGCATTTT.

This clonotype was picked up one time. One end of the junction varies from germline; a read error may be responsible. The chain employs TRBV6-5 and TRBJ2-1; D is perhaps TRBD2 (6 bases). Germline CDR1 reads MNHEY; CDR2 reads SVGAGI. The CDR3 is made up of 14 amino acids. Here the CDR3 DNA reads TGTGCCAGCAGTTACGAGGCGGGATACAATGTGCAGTTCTTC. Protein: CASSYEAGYNVQFF.

As concerns this clonotype: One end of the junction is discordant with germline, which a read error may explain. V gene TRBV5-1 combines with J gene TRBJ2-7; D might be TRBD1 (6 bases). Germline loops: CDR1 SGHRS, CDR2 YFSETQ. The CDR3 contains 17 residues. The CDR3 region has the DNA TGCACCAGCAGCTTGGGAGAAGGACGGGACAAACCCTACGAGCAGTACTTC. It yields the protein CTSSLGEGRDKPYEQYF.

This clonotype was picked up a small number of times. V and J are TRBV28 and TRBJ1-3, with D possibly matching TRBD1 (6 bases). V was shortened by 3 bases and J by 1 base, with 13 bases between the two germline ends. The CDR3 loop spans 16 amino acids. CDR1 is MDHEN and CDR2 is SYDVKM in the germline V gene. CDR3 nucleotide sequence: TGTGCCAGCAGTTTTTACGGGGGCGCTTCTGGAAACACCATATATTTT. It yields the protein CASSFYGGASGNTIYF.

About this clonotype: One end of the junction does not line up with germline, which may come from a read error. J is TRBJ2-7 and V is TRBV11-2; D remains unclear. The CDR3 runs to 14 residues. The germline gives CDR1 SGHAT, CDR2 FQNNGV. In nucleotides, the CDR3 is TGTGCGACCAGCTTAACTGACACTGCCTATGAGCAGTATTTC. Translated, it gives CATSLTDTAYEQYF.

This clonotype was observed many times. V usage is TRBV6-5 and J usage is TRBJ2-1; D possibly corresponds to TRBD1 (5 bases). V gave up 2 bases and J gave up 1 base, with 9 bases separating them. CDR1 MNHEY and CDR2 SVGAGI come from the germline V gene. The CDR3 contains 15 residues. The CDR3 DNA follows: TGTGCCAGCAGTTACGGGCAGGGATCCTACAATGAGCAGTTCTTC. It specifies CASSYGQGSYNEQFF.

The chain couples TRBV29-1 to TRBJ2-5, with 14 bases matching TRBD2. The CDR3 covers 15 residues. Germline V gene data show CDR1 as SQVTM and CDR2 as ANQGSEA. DNA of the CDR3: TGCAGAGCAGGACTAGCGGGAGGATGGGGTGAGACCCAGTACTTC. As protein: CRAGLAGGWGETQYF.

Concerning this clonotype itself: It is likely a read error, because the conserved phenylalanine at the end of the CDR3 is missing. The V call is TRBV12-3 or TRBV12-4, the J call TRBJ2-1; D gene uncertain. The length of the CDR3 is 13 residues. V lost 4 bases and J 13 bases, leaving 17 bases between the germline ends. The CDR3 DNA follows: TGTGCCAGCAGTTCCGGATTTATCCCGGAACAGTTCCTC. Translating it yields CASSSGFIPEQFL.

Notes on this clonotype: The CDR3 ends on some other residue instead of the conserved phenylalanine or tryptophan, so this is likely a read error. This chain links TRBV29-1 with TRBJ2-1; the match to TRBD2 covers 11 bases. The V gene's germline CDR1 is SQVTM and CDR2 ANQGSEA. This CDR3 has 16 amino acids. CDR3 loop: CSVEALTSGTYIEQFS. CDR3 nucleotide sequence: TGCAGCGTTGAAGCCCTGACTAGCGGGACCTACATTGAGCAGTTCTCC.

Turning to this clonotype: Since the CDR3 does not end with the conserved phenylalanine or tryptophan, this likely comes from a read error. The V gene is TRBV4-2, the J gene TRBJ2-1, with TRBD2 matching 11 bases. Germline lookup yields CDR1 LGHNA and CDR2 YNFKEQ. This CDR3 spans 15 amino acids. The DNA of the CDR3 is TGTGCAAGCAGCCAACAGACTAGCGGGGACAATGAGCAGTTCTTA. Its translation is CASSQQTSGDNEQFL.

This clonotype has only one observation. Without the conserved terminal phenylalanine or tryptophan, this CDR3 likely stems from a read error. Written as DNA, the CDR3 is TGTGCCAGCAGCTTTACAGGGGGCCGGAGGTACGAACAGTACTAC. This sequence encodes CASSFTGGRRYEQYY. The chain carries TRBV11-2 and TRBJ2-7; 9 bases agree with TRBD1. This CDR3 region has 15 residues. Germline assignment: CDR1 SGHAT and CDR2 FQNNGV.

Points on this clonotype: The junction does not match germline at one end; this may be a read error. The gene calls are TRBV9 and TRBJ2-3; D unclear. The CDR3 has 15 amino acids. Germline V gene lookup returns CDR1 SGDLS and CDR2 YYNGEE. The DNA for the CDR3 is TGTGCCAGCAGCGCCGCCCCTGGTAGCACAGATACGCGGTATTTT. It is translated as CASSAAPGSTDTRYF. The complete variable domain, with remaining parts taken from reference TRBV9 and TRBJ2-3, reads DSGVTQTPKHLITATGQRVTLRCSPRSGDLSVYWYQQSLDQGLQFLIQYYNGEERAKGNILERFSAQQFPDLHSELNLSSLELGDSALYFCASSAAPGSTDTRYFGPGTRLTVL.

Note on this clonotype: The final CDR3 position lacks the conserved phenylalanine or tryptophan, pointing to a likely read error. The chain couples TRBV6-2 or TRBV6-3 to TRBJ2-5; D call uncertain. The CDR3 is made up of 13 amino acids. Germline CDR1 and CDR2: MNHEY and SVGEGT. V dropped 2 bases and J dropped 5 bases, with 9 bases sitting between them. The CDR3 DNA reads as TGTGCCAGCAGTTACGGGCGTAAGGAGACCCAGTACTCC. It specifies CASSYGRKETQYS.

The chain uses TRBV5-6 and TRBJ2-7; unclear D gene. The CDR3 contains 16 residues. Trimming left V 5 bases short and J 0 bases short, with 18 bases between. CDR1 is SGHDT and CDR2 is YYEEEE in the germline V gene. The DNA of the CDR3 is TGTGCCAGCAGTTTCCTGGACCGCTTCAGCTCCTACGAGCAGTACTTC. It codes for CASSFLDRFSSYEQYF.

As to this clonotype: Germline and junction disagree at one end, which may indicate a read error. The CDR3 coding sequence is TGTACCAGCAGTTACTCGGGCGGGCAAGGGACCCAGTACTTC. Encoded protein: CTSSYSGGQGTQYF. The V call is TRBV6-2 or TRBV6-3, the J call TRBJ2-5; possibly TRBD2 for D (5 bases). Per the germline V gene, CDR1 is MNHEY and CDR2 is SVGEGT. The CDR3 contains 14 residues.

This clonotype came up many times. The rearrangement joins TRBV6-5 to TRBJ2-7, with 7 nucleotides matching TRBD2. The CDR3 is 15 residues long. J was trimmed by 2 bases and V by 0 bases; bases with no gene match: 4. Per germline, CDR1 MNHEY and CDR2 SVGAGI. The CDR3 spells CASSYSSGGTYEQYF. CDR3 DNA sequence: TGTGCCAGCAGTTACTCTTCGGGAGGAACCTACGAGCAGTACTTC.

The genes are TRBV2 and TRBJ1-2, with a tentative D call TRBD1 (6 bases). CDR3 length: 14 residues. Germline-derived CDR1 and CDR2 are SNHLY and FYNNEI. The V and J ends lost 10 bases and 8 bases respectively, with 23 bases between them. CDR3 sequence: CAIVRGLGRLGYTF. The CDR3, as DNA: TGTGCCATTGTCAGGGGCCTGGGCCGCCTCGGCTACACCTTC.

On this clonotype: A junction boundary mismatches the germline segment, possibly from a read error. The chain links TRBV4-1 to TRBJ2-7; TRBD1 aligns across 8 bases. CDR1 and CDR2 (germline): MGHRA, YSYEKL. The CDR3 spans 17 residues. The CDR3 region is CVSSQRGPDRAIYEQYF. The CDR3 DNA follows: TGCGTCAGCAGCCAAAGGGGCCCGGACAGGGCAATCTACGAGCAGTACTTT.

As concerns this clonotype: Here the CDR3 omits its conserved ending phenylalanine or tryptophan, so a read error is the likely source. The V and J genes are TRBV6-2 or TRBV6-3 and TRBJ2-2; 7 positions agree with TRBD2. Germline CDR1 MNHEY, CDR2 SVGEGT. The length of the CDR3 is 15 residues. J gave up 8 bases and V 6 bases, and 12 bases lay outside the gene matches. The CDR3 DNA reads TGTGCCAGCAGCCTAAGCGGGAATCGAGTTGGGGAGCTGTTTCTT. Protein: CASSLSGNRVGELFL.

Remarks on this clonotype: One junction end disagrees with the germline gene, perhaps due to a read error. The V gene is TRBV12-3 or TRBV12-4, the J gene TRBJ1-6; 7 bases line up with TRBD1. The CDR3 has 15 residues. The CDR3 reads CASSSRTGRNSSLHF. DNA of the CDR3: TGTGCCAGCAGTTCCAGGACAGGACGTAATTCATCCCTCCACTTT.

Notes on this clonotype: At one end the junction does not follow the germline gene, possibly because of a read error. The V and J genes are TRBV5-1 and TRBJ2-1; tentatively, D is TRBD2 (6 bases). The CDR3 has 15 residues. Germline V gene lookup returns CDR1 SGHRS and CDR2 YFSETQ. CDR3 protein: CASSLFWGGINEQFF. For the CDR3, the DNA is TGCGCCAGCAGCCTCTTCTGGGGAGGTATAAATGAGCAGTTCTTT.

This clonotype is termed medium-sized. The rearrangement joins TRBV11-2 to TRBJ2-7; 10 bases match TRBD1. Germline lookup yields CDR1 SGHAT and CDR2 FQNNGV. The CDR3 extends over 15 amino acids. The V and J ends lost 5 bases and 3 bases, in that order; junction bases with no gene match: 7. The CDR3: CASSARDRGFYEQYF. In DNA, the CDR3 is TGTGCCAGCAGCGCCCGGGACAGGGGTTTCTACGAGCAGTACTTC.

This sequence joins TRBV15 and TRBJ2-7, with TRBD1 matching over 8 bases. Germline CDR1 reads LNHNV; CDR2 reads YYDKDF (reference sequence). With 6 bases clipped from V and 4 bases from J, the junction kept 8 bases outside the gene matches. The CDR3 consists of 14 residues. The CDR3 spells CATRSGQGRYEQYF. The CDR3 DNA reads TGTGCCACCAGATCCGGACAGGGTCGTTACGAGCAGTACTTC.

This clonotype was observed many times. The gene calls are TRBV12-3 or TRBV12-4 and TRBJ2-7; 7 bases align to TRBD1. Unmatched junction bases numbered 13, after V lost 4 bases and J lost 4 bases. This CDR3 region has 16 residues. This CDR3 is CASSYRRQGGLYEQYF. Here the CDR3 DNA reads TGTGCCAGCAGTTACCGACGACAGGGTGGACTTTACGAGCAGTACTTC.

On this clonotype: A much bigger clone sits one base away, suggesting this may be a read error. V gene TRBV7-9 combines with J gene TRBJ2-7, with D perhaps matching TRBD2 (6 bases). Germline values: CDR1 SEHNR, CDR2 FQNEAQ (reference sequence). CDR3 length: 19 amino acids. In DNA form, the CDR3 reads TGTGCCAGCAGCCATCCCGTGGAGGGCAAAACGTTCAACCCCTACGAGCGGTACTTC. Its translation: CASSHPVEGKTFNPYERYF.

In regard to this clonotype: Possible read error: a much larger clone is one base away. J is TRBJ1-2 and V is TRBV30, with no clear D. The CDR3 consists of 13 residues. Trimming took 4 bases from V and 4 from J, leaving 13 bases between them. Germline V gene sequence: CDR1 GTSNPN, CDR2 SVGIG (reference sequence). CDR3 loop: CAWNAGEFYGYTF. CDR3 sequence (DNA): TGTGCCTGGAACGCCGGCGAATTCTATGGCTACACCTTC.

With regard to this clonotype: In this CDR3 the conserved last residue, phenylalanine or tryptophan, is missing, so a read error is likely. The chain combines TRBV11-2 with TRBJ2-1; D may be TRBD2 (6 bases). Trimming left V 3 bases short and J 4 bases short, with 22 bases between. The CDR3 spans 18 residues. Germline values: CDR1 SGHAT, CDR2 FQNNGV. The CDR3 spells CASSFEPRRTGSYNEQFS. The CDR3 DNA is TGTGCCAGCAGCTTTGAGCCTAGGAGGACCGGGAGTTACAATGAGCAGTTCTCA.

The gene calls are TRBV29-1 and TRBJ1-1; D is unclear. From germline, CDR1 is SQVTM and CDR2 ANQGSEA. This CDR3 has 12 residues. Trimming removed 8 bases at V and 3 bases at J, with 13 bases between. This CDR3 is CSIGGEDTEAFF. CDR3 sequence (DNA): TGCAGCATTGGTGGGGAGGACACTGAAGCTTTCTTT.

This clonotype was picked up many times. The rearrangement uses TRBV7-9 and TRBJ1-2; perhaps TRBD1 as D (5 bases). The CDR3 covers 14 residues. Per the germline V gene, CDR1 is SEHNR and CDR2 is FQNEAQ (reference sequence). Between the trimmed V and J ends, which lost 1 base and 3 bases, there was a span of 9 bases. For the CDR3, the DNA is TGTGCCAGCAGCTTAGGGGGGTCTGACTATGGCTACACCTTC. Protein product: CASSLGGSDYGYTF.

The rearrangement uses TRBV20-1 and TRBJ1-3; D unresolved. The CDR3 sequence is 15 residues long. Germline V CDR1 and CDR2: DFQATT, SNEGSKA (reference sequence). The V end lost 1 base, the J end lost 1 base, and 11 bases lay between the germline ends. CDR3 amino acids: CSARVGEPSGNTIYF. DNA of the CDR3: TGCAGTGCTAGAGTCGGAGAACCTTCTGGAAACACCATATATTTT.